These 10 T cell receptor beta chains share one sample of origin, sequenced in a study of regulatory T cells in long-lasting Graves disease. Building the TCR beta libraries relied on iRepertoire HTBI primers, and CDR3 regions underwent Arm-PCR. Via MiXCR, TCRdb re-called the multiplex PCR reads, giving one row per CDR3 protein. The data show 550,000 to 600,000 distinct CDR3 sequences, with 15% to 20% seen just once and around 11% held by the top ten. Regarding time point: newly diagnosed GD, antithyroid drugs for less than 3 months. The TCR library used RNA extracted from PBMCs. This sample also belongs to another study, concerning T cells in Graves' hyperthyroidism and ophthalmopathy.

Sequencing used peripheral blood mononuclear cells (PBMCs), obtained at new diagnosis, from a patient treated with antithyroid drugs. The receptors were gathered from a man aged 18-30 years with Graves disease.

This clonotype was counted ten times or more. The J gene is TRBJ2-5, the V gene TRBV12-3 or TRBV12-4; the match to TRBD2 covers 8 bases. Germline trimming cut 3 bases from V and 2 bases from J; bases unmatched to any gene: 8. CDR3 size: 16 residues. In DNA, the CDR3 is TGTGCCAGCAGTTTCGGTCTAGCGGGCCTTCAAGAGACCCAGTACTTC. This gives the protein CASSFGLAGLQETQYF.

The V and J genes are TRBV29-1 and TRBJ1-1; 7 positions match TRBD1. The CDR3 covers 14 residues. Germline loops: CDR1 SQVTM, CDR2 ANQGSEA. The ends lost 7 bases at V and 4 bases at J; junction bases unmatched: 12. In DNA, the CDR3 is TGCAGCGGGAGAAAACTGGGACAGATCACTGAAGCTTTCTTT. Translating gives CSGRKLGQITEAFF.

In this sample, this clonotype is medium-sized. The chain joins TRBV20-1 to TRBJ2-7, with 9 bases identical to TRBD2. The junction had 11 bases not matched to a gene; V was cut back by 4 bases and J by 4 bases. Germline V gene lookup returns CDR1 DFQATT and CDR2 SNEGSKA (reference sequence). CDR3 length: 15 amino acids. This CDR3 is CSAKAIQREAYEQYF. Here the CDR3 DNA reads TGCAGTGCTAAGGCCATTCAGCGGGAGGCTTACGAGCAGTACTTC.

The chain recombines TRBV27 with TRBJ1-5; D possibly corresponds to TRBD1 (5 bases). V gave up 5 bases and J gave up 6 bases, with 20 bases separating them. CDR1 is MNHEY and CDR2 is SMNVEV in the germline V gene (reference sequence). The CDR3 is 16 amino acids. The CDR3 DNA follows: TGTGCCAGCAGTGCACGCCGTGGGACTCCCAGTCAGCCCCAGCATTTT. The encoded protein is CASSARRGTPSQPQHF.

This clonotype appeared many times. The CDR3 coding sequence is TGTGCCAGCAGCCGTCCCTCACCACGGCTAGCGGGAGTAACCCACCCACCAGATACGCAGTATTTT. Translating it yields CASSRPSPRLAGVTHPPDTQYF. V gene TRBV28 combines with J gene TRBJ2-3; TRBD2 matches at 10 bases. The CDR3 is 22 amino acids. Germline trimming cut 6 bases from V and 4 bases from J; bases unmatched to any gene: 28. Germline lookup yields CDR1 MDHEN and CDR2 SYDVKM.

This clonotype was picked up many times. CDR3 nucleotides: TGTGCCAGCAGCCCCCCCCTGGGTCGGAGCTCCTACGAGCAGTACTTC. This gives the protein CASSPPLGRSSYEQYF. The chain has TRBV28 and TRBJ2-7; D gene uncertain. Looked up from germline, CDR1 is MDHEN and CDR2 is SYDVKM. The CDR3 runs to 16 residues. With 6 bases removed from V and 0 bases from J, the gap between germline ends came to 18 bases.

This clonotype has more than one count but fewer than ten. The chain has TRBV18 and TRBJ2-1, with a tentative D call TRBD1 (6 bases). The V gene lost 8 bases and the J gene lost 6 bases, with 14 bases spanning the gap. This CDR3 is built from 13 residues. From germline, CDR1 is KGHSH and CDR2 LQKENI. The CDR3 here is CASSYRAGNEQFF. The CDR3 DNA is TGTGCCAGCAGTTACAGGGCCGGCAATGAGCAGTTCTTC. Full variable domain (outside the CDR3, taken from reference TRBV18 and TRBJ2-1): NAGVMQNPRHLVRRRGQEARLRCSPMKGHSHVYWYRQLPEEGLKFMVYLQKENIIDESGMPKERFSAEFPKEGPSILRIQQVVRGDSAAYFCASSYRAGNEQFFGPGTRLTVL.

The chain is built from TRBV9 and TRBJ2-2; 8 nucleotides match TRBD1. J gave up 3 bases and V 4 bases, and 11 bases lay outside the gene matches. The CDR3 runs 17 residues. Germline CDR1 reads SGDLS; CDR2 reads YYNGEE. CDR3 sequence reads: CASSRSPGGADTGELFF. CDR3 bases: TGTGCCAGCAGCCGTTCCCCAGGGGGCGCGGACACCGGGGAGCTGTTTTTT.

Many counts were recorded for this clonotype. The V and J genes are TRBV12-3 or TRBV12-4 and TRBJ1-5; 9 bases are shared with TRBD1. This CDR3 contains 14 residues. V was pared by 6 bases and J by 6 bases, with 6 bases of the junction left unmatched. The CDR3: CASRPGQGAQPQHF. The CDR3 DNA follows: TGTGCCAGCAGGCCGGGACAGGGCGCTCAGCCCCAGCATTTT.

V and J are TRBV20-1 and TRBJ2-5, with D tentatively TRBD1 (6 bases). Looked up from germline, CDR1 is DFQATT and CDR2 is SNEGSKA (reference sequence). The length of the CDR3 is 15 residues. Trimming removed 5 bases from V and 5 bases from J, with 21 bases in between. The CDR3 DNA follows: TGCAGTGCTTTTTCCGGGCCCCAGGGGATCGAGACCCAGTACTTC. Its protein is CSAFSGPQGIETQYF.